These T cell receptor beta chains were read from a single sample in a study of shared clonotypes between healthy human individuals. Profiled with immunoSEQ multiplex PCR; TCRdb holds only in-frame clones, not every one. The sample consists of 2 million to 2.5 million clones, 85% to 95% of them appearing once. Input material: naive CD4+ T cells from PBMCs. The receptor source for this set is a young man in good health. Some clones in this sample may be carry-over from other donors' samples. CDR3s include the opening cysteine and the closing phenylalanine or tryptophan. A D gene is named only where the DNA matches it firmly. The size entry is marked missing in some rows and otherwise reads once, few, many or a size class.

.	TRBV9	TRBD2	TRBJ2-5	CASSAGLAGETQYF	TGTGCCAGCAGCGCAGGACTAGCGGGAGAGACCCAGTACTTC
.	TRBV7-8	.	TRBJ2-3	CASSLSRVRPTDTQYF	TGTGCCAGCAGCTTAAGTAGGGTACGACCCACAGATACGCAGTATTTT
.	TRBV10-1	.	TRBJ1-5	CASSACRDSVQPQHF	TGCGCCAGCAGTGCGTGCAGGGACTCGGTGCAGCCCCAGCATTTT
.	TRBV28	.	TRBJ2-3	CASSPTGTADTQYF	TGTGCCAGCAGCCCTACAGGGACCGCAGATACGCAGTATTTT
.	TRBV7-3	.	TRBJ2-1	CASSLTYPNEQFF	TGTGCCAGCAGCTTAACCTACCCCAATGAGCAGTTCTTC
once	TRBV7-3	.	TRBJ2-7	CASSSPGERQYF	TGTGCCAGCAGCTCCCCGGGAGAGCGGCAGTACTTC
.	TRBV7-3	.	TRBJ2-2	CASGPRWSGTGELFF	TGTGCCAGCGGGCCCCGTTGGTCGGGCACCGGGGAGCTGTTTTTT
.	TRBV27	.	TRBJ2-5	CASRPSERSGETQYF	TGTGCCAGCAGACCGAGCGAACGATCGGGGGAGACCCAGTACTTC
.	TRBV30	.	TRBJ2-3	CAWSFGGVPTDTQYF	TGTGCCTGGAGTTTCGGAGGGGTACCCACAGATACGCAGTATTTT
.	TRBV7-9	.	TRBJ1-2	CASMGAGDYGYTF	TGTGCCAGCATGGGGGCAGGGGACTATGGCTACACCTTC
.	TRBV19	.	TRBJ1-2	CASRVPPGAGDGYTF	TGTGCCAGTAGGGTACCGCCGGGGGCAGGGGACGGCTACACCTTC
.	TRBV9	TRBD2	TRBJ2-1	CASSVEGLAAYNEQFF	TGTGCCAGCAGCGTAGAGGGACTAGCGGCCTACAATGAGCAGTTCTTC
.	TRBV5-1	.	TRBJ2-1	CASSLLRDNEQFF	TGCGCCAGCAGCTTGCTAAGGGACAATGAGCAGTTCTTC
once	TRBV15	TRBD1	TRBJ1-5	CATSRPRTGWGNSNQPQHF	TGTGCCACCAGCAGACCGAGGACAGGGTGGGGAAATAGCAATCAGCCCCAGCATTTT
.	TRBV6-6	.	TRBJ1-3	CASSYSAGPGNTIYF	TGTGCCAGCAGTTACTCCGCAGGGCCTGGAAACACCATATATTTT
.	TRBV28	.	TRBJ1-1	CASMGRENTEAFF	TGTGCCAGCATGGGCAGGGAGAACACTGAAGCTTTCTTT
.	TRBV2	TRBD2	TRBJ2-3	CASSNGLAGGVGTQYF	TGTGCCAGCAGCAACGGACTAGCGGGAGGTGTGGGTACGCAGTATTTT
few	TRBV30	.	TRBJ1-1	CAWTRKNTEAFF	TGTGCCTGGACTCGGAAGAACACTGAAGCTTTCTTT
.	TRBV27	TRBD2	TRBJ2-3	CASSPTTSGFTDTQYF	TGTGCCAGCAGCCCTACGACTAGCGGCTTCACAGATACGCAGTATTTT
.	TRBV2	TRBD1	TRBJ1-5	CASRLTGGGNQPQHF	TGTGCCAGCAGGTTAACAGGGGGAGGAAATCAGCCCCAGCATTTT
.	TRBV19	TRBD2	TRBJ2-7	CASSTLSGTSYEQYF	TGTGCCAGTAGCACCTTAAGCGGGACCTCCTACGAGCAGTACTTC
.	TRBV20-1	.	TRBJ1-2	CSAPRELLYTF	TGCAGTGCTCCGAGGGAACTTTTATACACCTTC
.	TRBV7-2	.	TRBJ1-3	CASSPGQFSGNTIYF	TGTGCCAGCAGCCCAGGACAGTTCTCTGGAAACACCATATATTTT
.	TRBV6-1	.	TRBJ2-3	CASRRGRVTDTQYF	TGTGCCAGCAGGAGGGGCAGAGTCACAGATACGCAGTATTTT
.	TRBV5-6	.	TRBJ2-3	CASSLVRRTGKSTDTQYF	TGTGCCAGCAGCTTGGTCCGGAGGACGGGGAAGAGCACAGATACGCAGTATTTT
.	TRBV11-3	TRBD1	TRBJ2-7	CASSGGTGGSYEQYF	TGTGCCAGCAGCGGCGGGACAGGGGGATCCTACGAGCAGTACTTC
.	TRBV5-1	TRBD1	TRBJ2-5	CASSSHPTGNEGTQYF	TGCGCCAGCAGCTCCCACCCGACAGGGAATGAGGGGACCCAGTACTTC
.	TRBV28	.	TRBJ2-1	CASSLGRGVPEQFF	TGTGCCAGCAGTTTGGGACGAGGGGTTCCTGAGCAGTTCTTC